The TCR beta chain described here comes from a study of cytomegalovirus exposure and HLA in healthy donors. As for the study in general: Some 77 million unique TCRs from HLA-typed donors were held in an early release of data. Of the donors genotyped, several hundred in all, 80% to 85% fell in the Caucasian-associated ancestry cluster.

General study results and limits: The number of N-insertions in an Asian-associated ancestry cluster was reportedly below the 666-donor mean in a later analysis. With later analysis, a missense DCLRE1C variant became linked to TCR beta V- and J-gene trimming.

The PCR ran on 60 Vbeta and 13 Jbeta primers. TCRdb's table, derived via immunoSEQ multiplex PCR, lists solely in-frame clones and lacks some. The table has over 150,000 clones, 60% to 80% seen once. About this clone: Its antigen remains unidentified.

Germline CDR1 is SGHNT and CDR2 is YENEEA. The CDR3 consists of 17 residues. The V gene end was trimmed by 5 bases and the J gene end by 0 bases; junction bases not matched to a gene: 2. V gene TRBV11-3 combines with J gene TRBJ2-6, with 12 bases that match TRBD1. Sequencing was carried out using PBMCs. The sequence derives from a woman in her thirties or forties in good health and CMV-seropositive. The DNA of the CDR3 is TGTGCCAGCAGCACGGGACAGGGGGCCTCTGGGGCCAACGTCCTGACTTTC. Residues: CASSTGQGASGANVLTF. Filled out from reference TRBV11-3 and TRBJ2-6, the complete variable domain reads EAGVVQSPRYKIIEKKQPVAFWCNPISGHNTLYWYLQNLGQGPELLIRYENEEAVDDSQLPKDRFSAERLKGVDSTLKIQPAELGDSAVYLCASSTGQGASGANVLTFGAGSRLTVL.